What follows is one T cell receptor beta chain and its context. What it binds is unknown. Unexposed donor CD4+ T cells date from about 2011-2018, before the COVID-19 pandemic. The cells were cultured for about ten days before CD4+ T cells were isolated. As cell numbers allowed, unexposed-donor CD4+ T cells faced SARS-CoV-2 S/N and four cold-coronavirus spikes. Repertoires were generated with immunoSEQ multiplex PCR, while TCRdb's copy carries only in-frame clones and drops some. The top ten hold 20% to 25% of the sample, which has 15,000 to 20,000 clones, just under 75% seen once. These data belong to a study of CD4 T cells in relation to SARS-CoV-2 and coronaviruses. Findings and caveats of the study: Crossreactivity was assessed only for spike protein, not other viral proteins. In 55% to 75% of donors, memory CD4+ clonotypes crossrecognized SARS-CoV-2 and at least one common cold coronavirus spike.

Germline-derived CDR1 and CDR2 are SGHRS and YFSETQ. Between the trimmed V and J ends, which lost 4 bases and 1 base, there was a span of 18 bases. The CDR3 contains 16 residues. This chain links TRBV5-1 with TRBJ2-7, with unresolved D. The source material was CD4+ T cells from PBMCs, cultured in vitro. This sequence was found in a human donor in good health. The CDR3 here is CASSGRRRILSYEQYF. The CDR3 nucleotides read TGCGCCAGCAGCGGGCGGAGACGGATACTTTCCTACGAGCAGTACTTC. Full variable domain (outside the CDR3, taken from reference TRBV5-1 and TRBJ2-7): KAGVTQTPRYLIKTRGQQVTLSCSPISGHRSVSWYQQTPGQGLQFLFEYFSETQRNKGNFPGRFSGRQFSNSRSEMNVSTLELGDSALYLCASSGRRRILSYEQYFGPGTRLTVT.